This TCR beta chain was captured in a study of blood T cell repertoires in COVID-19. This CDR3 spans 14 amino acids. V lost 8 bases to trimming and J lost 9 bases, with 23 bases between them. Germline V gene sequence: CDR1 MNHEY, CDR2 SMNVEV (reference sequence). The table came from immunoSEQ multiplex PCR; TCRdb's copy has only in-frame clones and leaves some out. Here the sample spans roughly 100,000 clones, 75% to 95% being singletons. This receptor was taken from a woman aged 50 to 65 in a cohort sampled during active COVID-19. The chain combines TRBV27 with TRBJ2-7; no reliable D call. Material: peripheral blood. CDR3 amino acids: CASSKAGRMERQYF. CDR3 coding DNA: TGTGCCAGCTCGAAGGCCGGTCGGATGGAGCGGCAGTACTTC.